The 9 T cell receptor beta chains given below trace back to one sample, sequenced in a study of shared clonotypes between healthy human individuals. Measured with immunoSEQ multiplex PCR; TCRdb has only the in-frame clones, and not every one. The sample consists of under 1,100,000 clones, approximately 68% of them appearing once. Sequenced input: memory CD4+ T cells sorted from blood. Specified subset: CD45RA-negative fraction. The source is a man in his late teens or twenties in good health.

The chain is built from TRBV10-2 and TRBJ2-3; D might be TRBD2 (6 bases). Trimming stripped 4 bases from V and 1 base from J, with 12 bases between. The CDR3 is 15 residues long. Germline assignment: CDR1 WSHSY and CDR2 SAAADI. The CDR3 bases are TGCGCCAGCAGTGCACTGTCTAGCGGCACAGATACGCAGTATTTT. This gives the protein CASSALSSGTDTQYF.

V usage is TRBV28 and J usage is TRBJ2-5; possibly TRBD2 for D (6 bases). The germline V gene has CDR1 MDHEN and CDR2 SYDVKM. The CDR3 is 13 residues long. V lost 4 bases to trimming and J lost 3 bases, with 9 bases between them. The CDR3 sequence: CASSWASEETQYF. CDR3 DNA: TGTGCCAGCAGTTGGGCTAGCGAAGAGACCCAGTACTTC.

This clone came up a few times. The sample has other DNA sequences that encode this CDR3 too. This sequence joins TRBV20-1 and TRBJ2-1; no clear D gene. The CDR3 is 11 amino acids. Germline CDR1 is DFQATT and CDR2 is SNEGSKA (reference sequence). V was clipped by 6 bases and J by 7 bases, with 10 bases between them. The CDR3 nucleotides are TGCAGTGCGCCCTTAGCTAATGAGCAGTTCTTC. Translation gives CSAPLANEQFF.

This chain connects TRBV6-1 to TRBJ1-1, with D maybe TRBD1 (6 bases). The germline CDR1 and CDR2 sequences are MNHNS and SASEGT. The V end lost 6 bases, the J end lost 1 base, and 12 bases lay between the germline ends. This CDR3 is 14 amino acids long. The CDR3: CASRGGAKNTEAFF. In nucleotides, the CDR3 is TGTGCCAGCAGAGGGGGGGCGAAGAACACTGAAGCTTTCTTT.

J is TRBJ2-7 and V is TRBV5-8; D gene ambiguous. Germline assignment: CDR1 SGHTS and CDR2 YDEGEE. With 4 bases removed from V and 2 bases from J, the gap between germline ends came to 4 bases. This CDR3 is built from 11 residues. CDR3 region: CASSRTYEQYF. DNA of the CDR3: TGTGCCAGCAGCCGAACCTACGAGCAGTACTTC.

V usage is TRBV6-5 and J usage is TRBJ2-3, with 15 bases aligning to TRBD2. CDR3 length equals 16 residues. Germline loops: CDR1 MNHEY, CDR2 SVGAGI. J gave up 8 bases and V 4 bases, and 7 bases lay outside the gene matches. CDR3 coding DNA: TGTGCCAGCAGTTCCGGGACTAGCGGGGGGTATGGTACGCAGTATTTT. Translation gives CASSSGTSGGYGTQYF.

This clone came up a few times. Possible read error: a much larger clone is one base away. The chain combines TRBV6-6 with TRBJ1-1, with D unclear. The CDR3 length is 13 residues. Germline V lookup: CDR1 MNHNY, CDR2 SVGAGI (reference sequence). Trimming took 0 bases from V and 1 from J, leaving 3 bases between them. In nucleotides, the CDR3 is TGTGCCAGCAGTTACTCGAGGAACACTGAAGCTTTCTTT. As protein: CASSYSRNTEAFF.

The chain is built from TRBV19 and TRBJ1-5; no clear D gene. The V gene's germline CDR1 is LNHDA and CDR2 SQIVND (reference sequence). With 7 bases removed from V and 3 bases from J, the gap between germline ends came to 13 bases. The CDR3 covers 14 residues. Here the CDR3 DNA reads TGTGCCAGTAATTTCGGCCAGGTCAATCAGCCCCAGCATTTT. Its translation: CASNFGQVNQPQHF.

This clone has only one observation. The chain links TRBV11-2 to TRBJ2-2; D is ambiguous. The CDR3 contains 13 residues. V lost 1 base and J 7 bases, leaving 7 bases between the germline ends. Germline V gives CDR1 SGHAT, CDR2 FQNNGV. The CDR3 reads CASSLAKDGELFF. In DNA form, the CDR3 reads TGTGCCAGCAGCTTAGCGAAAGACGGGGAGCTGTTTTTT.